These 26 T cell receptor beta chains came from one sample sequenced in a study of shared clonotypes between healthy human individuals. The data were produced by immunoSEQ multiplex PCR, yet TCRdb's version contains in-frame clones alone and is incomplete. Of about 450,000 clones listed, around 75% are singletons. The sample was PBMCs. These TCRs come from a middle-aged woman in good health. Some clones in this sample may be carry-over from other donors' samples.

This chain joins TRBV7-9 and TRBJ2-3; D is unclear. Germline V CDR1 and CDR2: SEHNR, FQNEAQ (reference sequence). This CDR3 is built from 15 residues. Trimming took off 5 bases at V and 1 base at J, with 13 bases between the two ends. The DNA for the CDR3 is TGTGCCAGCAGCCCGAGGCCTAGGGGCACAGATACGCAGTATTTT. It is translated as CASSPRPRGTDTQYF. Full variable domain (rest looked up from reference TRBV7-9 and TRBJ2-3): DTGVSQNPRHKITKRGQNVTFRCDPISEHNRLYWYRQTLGQGPEFLTYFQNEAQLEKSRLLSDRFSAERPKGSFSTLEIQRTEQGDSAMYLCASSPRPRGTDTQYFGPGTRLTVL.

This clone was found once. The chain carries TRBV19 and TRBJ2-7; a weak D match, TRBD2 (5 bases). The CDR3 totals 14 residues. Trimming took off 1 base at V and 3 bases at J, with 10 bases between the two ends. The germline CDR1 and CDR2 sequences are LNHDA and SQIVND (reference sequence). CDR3 in DNA: TGTGCCAGTAGTATAGGGGGAGCGAACTACGAGCAGTACTTC. Amino acid sequence: CASSIGGANYEQYF.

This clone was recorded only once. The rearrangement uses TRBV28 and TRBJ2-7, with 9 positions matching TRBD1. Germline V gives CDR1 MDHEN, CDR2 SYDVKM. The V gene end was trimmed by 5 bases and the J gene end by 10 bases; junction bases not matched to a gene: 12. The CDR3 runs 14 residues. The CDR3 is CASSPGTGFWEQYF. In DNA, the CDR3 is TGTGCCAGCAGTCCAGGGACAGGGTTTTGGGAACAGTACTTC.

The chain couples TRBV4-2 to TRBJ2-1, with 8 bases lining up with TRBD2. Germline trimming cut 0 bases from V and 3 bases from J; bases unmatched to any gene: 1. CDR1 is LGHNA, CDR2 YNFKEQ, per germline. CDR3 size: 15 residues. CDR3 loop: CASSQELADYNEQFF. The CDR3 DNA sequence: TGTGCCAGCAGCCAAGAACTAGCGGACTACAATGAGCAGTTCTTC.

The gene calls are TRBV6-5 and TRBJ1-1, with a possible D match to TRBD1 (6 bases). The germline V gene encodes CDR1 MNHEY and CDR2 SVGAGI. This CDR3 is built from 15 residues. The V and J ends lost 7 bases and 3 bases respectively, with 18 bases between them. The CDR3: CASIPPGGAHTEAFF. CDR3 sequence (DNA): TGTGCCAGCATCCCTCCGGGGGGGGCCCACACTGAAGCTTTCTTT.

The chain recombines TRBV6-4 with TRBJ2-3; 8 bases are shared with TRBD2. Germline CDR1 is MRHNA and CDR2 is SNTAGT. The CDR3 length is 15 residues. V was pared by 3 bases and J by 2 bases, with 4 bases of the junction left unmatched. As DNA, the CDR3 is TGTGCCAGCAGTGAAAGCGGGAGTCCCACAGATACGCAGTATTTT. It codes for CASSESGSPTDTQYF.

The genes are TRBV30 and TRBJ2-3; D possibly corresponds to TRBD2 (6 bases). CDR3 length: 14 amino acids. V shed 4 bases and J shed 6 bases, with 17 bases lying between them. Germline lookup yields CDR1 GTSNPN and CDR2 SVGIG (reference sequence). CDR3 DNA sequence: TGTGCCTGGAATAGAGGGACTGGTTGGGATACGCAGTATTTT. Translation gives CAWNRGTGWDTQYF.

The chain recombines TRBV15 with TRBJ2-1; 13 nucleotides align to TRBD2. Germline V CDR1 and CDR2: LNHNV, YYDKDF (reference sequence). This CDR3 is built from 14 residues. V lost 7 bases to trimming and J lost 8 bases; unmatched junction nucleotides: 5. The CDR3 nucleotides read TGTGCCACCAAGGCAGGACTAGCGGGAGATGAGCAGTTCTTC. Protein product: CATKAGLAGDEQFF.

The chain joins TRBV12-5 to TRBJ2-1; perhaps TRBD2 as D (6 bases). CDR1 LGHNT and CDR2 FRNRAP come from the germline V gene. With 1 base removed from V and 3 bases from J, the gap between germline ends came to 16 bases. The CDR3 length is 17 residues. In DNA form, the CDR3 reads TGTGCTAGTGGTTTGGCTGGCGGGACTGGATTCTACAATGAGCAGTTCTTC. This codes for CASGLAGGTGFYNEQFF.

This clone turned up a few times. The gene calls are TRBV7-2 and TRBJ2-1; TRBD2 matches 10 bases. The CDR3 runs 15 residues. Germline assignment: CDR1 SGHTA and CDR2 FQGNSA. V dropped 6 bases and J dropped 7; count of bases not matched to a gene: 9. CDR3 sequence: CASRPGLANVNEQFF. CDR3 DNA sequence: TGTGCCAGCAGGCCGGGACTAGCGAACGTGAATGAGCAGTTCTTC.

Of note for this clone: The same CDR3 can be traced to other DNA sequences in this sample. The genes are TRBV5-1 and TRBJ1-2; possible D gene TRBD1, 5 bases. The CDR3 extends over 14 amino acids. The germline CDR1 and CDR2 sequences are SGHRS and YFSETQ. V lost 0 bases and J lost 2, with 8 bases in between. The CDR3 region has the DNA TGCGCCAGCAGCTTGGTACCAGGGAACTATGGCTACACCTTC. Residues: CASSLVPGNYGYTF.

The chain links TRBV7-9 to TRBJ2-5, with 9 positions matching TRBD1. Losses at the gene ends were 4 bases for V and 5 bases for J; bases not matched to a gene: 5. The CDR3 runs to 14 residues. In germline, CDR1 is SEHNR, CDR2 FQNEAQ (reference sequence). The CDR3: CASSSDRGGETQYF. The CDR3 DNA is TGTGCCAGCAGCTCGGACAGGGGTGGGGAGACCCAGTACTTC.

The chain joins TRBV4-2 to TRBJ2-2; 9 positions match TRBD2. The CDR3 spans 17 residues. Unmatched junction bases numbered 12, after V lost 5 bases and J lost 5 bases. CDR1 and CDR2 (germline): LGHNA, YNFKEQ. The CDR3: CASSSHPGTSSTGELFF. The CDR3 DNA sequence: TGTGCCAGCAGCTCACACCCCGGGACTAGCTCAACCGGGGAGCTGTTTTTT.

Only one count was recorded for this clone. The rearrangement links TRBV29-1 to TRBJ2-1; 8 bases map to TRBD2. The junction had 3 bases not matched to a gene; V was cut back by 4 bases and J by 4 bases. The CDR3 consists of 13 residues. Looked up from germline, CDR1 is SQVTM and CDR2 is ANQGSEA. The CDR3 loop reads CSVVTSGYNEQFF. The CDR3 DNA reads TGCAGCGTTGTAACTAGCGGATACAATGAGCAGTTCTTC.

V is TRBV28 and J is TRBJ1-4; D gene uncertain. Trimming cost V 5 bases and J 4 bases, with 17 bases left between them. The CDR3 length is 16 residues. The germline V gene has CDR1 MDHEN and CDR2 SYDVKM. The CDR3 bases are TGTGCCAGCAGTACGGACCGACCTGAACTTAATGAAAAACTGTTTTTT. Its protein product is CASSTDRPELNEKLFF.

The CDR3 DNA reads as TGCGCCAGCAGCACCCGACACAGCTCTGGGGCCAACGTCCTGACTTTC. It yields the protein CASSTRHSSGANVLTF. The chain recombines TRBV5-1 with TRBJ2-6; D uncertain. CDR3 length: 16 amino acids. CDR1 is SGHRS and CDR2 is YFSETQ in the germline V gene. Trimming shortened V by 4 bases and J by 0 bases, and 11 bases separated the two germline ends.

This sequence joins TRBV18 and TRBJ1-1; 7 nucleotides match TRBD1. With V trimmed by 4 bases and J by 1 base, 6 bases remained unmatched. This CDR3 spans 15 amino acids. Germline V gives CDR1 KGHSH, CDR2 LQKENI. CDR3 DNA sequence: TGTGCCAGCTCACGACTAGACAGGGAGAACACTGAAGCTTTCTTT. This sequence encodes CASSRLDRENTEAFF.

This clone was observed many times. The chain recombines TRBV5-4 with TRBJ2-5; D is perhaps TRBD1 or TRBD2 (5 bases each). Trimming took 0 bases from V and 2 from J, leaving 8 bases between them. CDR3 length: 14 residues. The V gene's germline CDR1 is SGHNT and CDR2 YYREEE (reference sequence). CDR3 nucleotides: TGTGCCAGCAGCTTGGGAGGGGTACAAGAGACCCAGTACTTC. Amino acids: CASSLGGVQETQYF.

The chain recombines TRBV15 with TRBJ2-7; D gene uncertain. V lost 0 bases and J lost 0, with 12 bases in between. This CDR3 region has 16 residues. Germline assignment: CDR1 LNHNV and CDR2 YYDKDF (reference sequence). CDR3: CATSRDRAASSYEQYF. CDR3 DNA sequence: TGTGCCACCAGCAGAGATCGGGCAGCGAGCTCCTACGAGCAGTACTTC.

V usage is TRBV9 and J usage is TRBJ2-1; 9 bases line up with TRBD1. Germline V lookup: CDR1 SGDLS, CDR2 YYNGEE. The CDR3 is 15 amino acids. V shed 3 bases and J 7 bases; nucleotides not matched to a gene: 8. The chain's CDR3 is CASSAGDREMNEQFF. The CDR3, as DNA: TGTGCCAGCAGCGCGGGGGACAGGGAAATGAATGAGCAGTTCTTC. Drawing the rest from reference TRBV9 and TRBJ2-1, the complete variable domain is DSGVTQTPKHLITATGQRVTLRCSPRSGDLSVYWYQQSLDQGLQFLIQYYNGEERAKGNILERFSAQQFPDLHSELNLSSLELGDSALYFCASSAGDREMNEQFFGPGTRLTVL.

This chain uses TRBV7-8 with TRBJ1-2, with 10 bases identical to TRBD1. The CDR3 is made up of 16 amino acids. The J segment lost 3 bases and the V segment lost 1 base, leaving 5 bases of the junction unmatched. CDR1 SGHVS and CDR2 FQNEAQ come from the germline V gene. The CDR3 reads CASSLGRTGGYYGYTF. The CDR3 DNA reads TGTGCCAGCAGCTTAGGCAGGACAGGGGGGTACTATGGCTACACCTTC.

J is TRBJ2-1 and V is TRBV4-1; no clear D. The germline V and J ends were trimmed by 0 bases and 8 bases, with 8 bases remaining between them. The CDR3 runs 13 residues. CDR1 is MGHRA, CDR2 YSYEKL, per germline. CDR3 protein: CASSQDLGHEQFF. The CDR3 DNA sequence: TGCGCCAGCAGCCAAGATCTTGGGCATGAGCAGTTCTTC.

The V and J genes are TRBV6-6 and TRBJ1-2; 7 nucleotides match TRBD1. The ends lost 0 bases at V and 7 bases at J; junction bases unmatched: 5. CDR1 is MNHNY, CDR2 SVGAGI, per germline (reference sequence). The CDR3 is 14 residues long. The CDR3 DNA reads TGTGCCAGCAGTTACTCTGCAGGGGGACTTGGCTACACCTTC. It translates to CASSYSAGGLGYTF.

Only one count was recorded for this clone. V and J are TRBV10-3 and TRBJ2-1; D uncertain. Germline CDR1 and CDR2: ENHRY and SYGVKD. Trimming removed 0 bases from V and 0 bases from J, with 9 bases in between. The CDR3 totals 16 residues. The chain's CDR3 is CAISESPVSSYNEQFF. In DNA, the CDR3 is TGTGCCATCAGTGAGTCCCCCGTGTCCTCCTACAATGAGCAGTTCTTC.

This chain links TRBV7-2 with TRBJ2-4; no firm D call. The CDR3 has 14 residues. The germline gives CDR1 SGHTA, CDR2 FQGNSA. Trimming removed 4 bases at V and 0 bases at J, with 7 bases between. CDR3 residues: CASSSTLAKNIQYF. For the CDR3, the DNA is TGTGCCAGCAGCTCGACATTAGCCAAAAACATTCAGTACTTC.

The chain recombines TRBV6-6 with TRBJ2-3, with a possible D match to TRBD2 (5 bases). Germline CDR1 reads MNHNY; CDR2 reads SVGAGI (reference sequence). The CDR3 is made up of 14 amino acids. Between the trimmed V and J ends, which lost 2 bases and 2 bases, there was a span of 8 bases. The CDR3 is CASSYREPTDTQYF. The CDR3 coding sequence is TGTGCCAGCAGTTACAGGGAGCCCACAGATACGCAGTATTTT.